This is a list of T cell receptor beta chains from one sample in a study of beta chain features in type 1 diabetes. Generated by immunoSEQ multiplex PCR, the TCRdb table keeps only in-frame clones and is missing some. The data contain around 250,000 clones, about 70% of them seen just once; the ten biggest clones take up 0.053%. Sequenced sample: naive CD4+ T cells from blood. These receptors were taken from a man younger than 40 in good health. CDR3s include the opening cysteine and the closing phenylalanine or tryptophan. The D gene is left open where the match is weak. Size is stated for part of the rows, as once, few or many counts, or as a class when the clone is expanded.

V	size	J	D	CDR3	DNA
TRBV25-1	-	TRBJ2-1	-	CASSAQTASSYNEQFF	TGTGCCAGCAGTGCACAAACCGCGAGCTCCTACAATGAGCAGTTCTTC
TRBV7-2	once	TRBJ2-3	-	CASSLLVYTDTQYF	TGTGCCAGCAGCTTACTGGTTTACACAGATACGCAGTATTTT
TRBV12-2	-	TRBJ2-4	-	CARSRLAGNLAKNIQYF	TGTGCAAGATCTAGGCTAGCGGGGAACTTAGCCAAAAACATTCAGTACTTC
TRBV30	-	TRBJ2-7	-	CAWTRRGAPSYEQYF	TGTGCCTGGACCCGACGGGGGGCCCCCTCCTACGAGCAGTACTTC
TRBV7-2	-	TRBJ2-5	-	CASSSQRETQYF	TGTGCCAGCAGCTCACAGAGGGAGACCCAGTACTTC
TRBV29-1	-	TRBJ2-3	-	CSVGVATDTQYF	TGCAGCGTTGGGGTAGCGACAGATACGCAGTATTTT
TRBV25-1	-	TRBJ2-3	-	CASSRTGGTDTQYF	TGTGCCAGCAGTCGAACGGGGGGCACAGATACGCAGTATTTT
TRBV7-2	few	TRBJ1-2	TRBD1	CASGQPSGQTNYGYTF	TGTGCCAGCGGCCAACCCTCGGGACAGACGAACTATGGCTACACCTTC
TRBV5-1	-	TRBJ1-2	-	CASSLTNSGYTF	TGCGCCAGCAGCTTGACCAATTCGGGCTACACCTTC
TRBV11-2	few	TRBJ2-5	TRBD2	CASSLLSSGSGKTQYF	TGTGCCAGCAGCTTATTGTCTAGCGGGAGTGGGAAGACCCAGTACTTC
TRBV29-1	-	TRBJ1-1	TRBD1	CSAKGQVTEAFF	TGCAGCGCCAAAGGACAGGTGACTGAAGCTTTCTTT
TRBV25-1	-	TRBJ2-7	-	CASRPETYEQYF	TGTGCCAGCCGACCCGAAACCTACGAGCAGTACTTC
TRBV2	-	TRBJ2-1	-	CASAVGGNQFF	TGTGCCAGCGCCGTCGGGGGAAACCAGTTCTTC
TRBV4-2	-	TRBJ1-1	-	CASSQDEAGWTEAFF	TGTGCCAGCAGCCAAGATGAAGCAGGGTGGACTGAAGCTTTCTTT
TRBV30	-	TRBJ1-1	-	CAWSDGRGAFF	TGTGCCTGGAGTGATGGGCGCGGAGCTTTCTTT
TRBV29-1	-	TRBJ2-7	TRBD2	CSGGSGRAKSYEQYF	TGCAGCGGGGGTAGTGGGAGGGCTAAGTCCTACGAGCAGTACTTC
TRBV7-9	-	TRBJ1-4	-	CASSSDSPNEKLFF	TGTGCCAGCAGCTCGGACAGCCCGAATGAAAAACTGTTTTTT
TRBV30	-	TRBJ1-4	TRBD1	CAWSAGQATNEKLFF	TGTGCCTGGAGTGCGGGACAGGCAACTAATGAAAAACTGTTTTTT
TRBV29-1	few	TRBJ2-6	-	CSVYRAGANVLTF	TGCAGCGTTTATAGAGCTGGGGCCAACGTCCTGACTTTC
TRBV30	-	TRBJ1-2	-	CAWSVLSGRVYGYTF	TGTGCCTGGAGTGTACTCTCGGGCAGGGTCTATGGCTACACCTTC